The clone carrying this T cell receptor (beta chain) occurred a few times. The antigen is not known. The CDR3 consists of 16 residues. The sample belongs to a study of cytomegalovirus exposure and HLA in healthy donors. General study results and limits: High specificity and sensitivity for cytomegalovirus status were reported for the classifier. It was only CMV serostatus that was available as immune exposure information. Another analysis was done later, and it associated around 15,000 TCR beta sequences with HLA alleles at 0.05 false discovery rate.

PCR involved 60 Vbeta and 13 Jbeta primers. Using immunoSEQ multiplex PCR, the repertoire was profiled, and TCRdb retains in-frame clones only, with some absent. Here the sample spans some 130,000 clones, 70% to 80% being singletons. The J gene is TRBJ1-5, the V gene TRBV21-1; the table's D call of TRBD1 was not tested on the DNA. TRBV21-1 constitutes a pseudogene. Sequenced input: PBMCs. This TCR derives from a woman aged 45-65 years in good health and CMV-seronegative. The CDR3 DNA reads TGTGCCAGCAGCCGGACAGGCCCGTCTAGCAATCAGCCCCAGCATTTT. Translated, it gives CASSRTGPSSNQPQHF.